These 10 T cell receptor beta chains share one sample of origin, sequenced in a study of shared clonotypes between healthy human individuals. Only in-frame clones appear in the TCRdb table, and some are missing; sequencing was by immunoSEQ multiplex PCR. The sample has 2 million to 2.5 million clones, 92% seen once; the top ten hold around 0.4%. The sequenced sample consisted of naive CD4+ T cells from PBMCs. The subset here: CD45RA+ positively selected. Every receptor here comes from a man between 18 and 29 years old in good health. Some clones in this sample may be carry-over from other donors' samples.

The genes are TRBV6-1 and TRBJ1-2, with TRBD1 as a possible D gene (5 bases). Trimming removed 1 base from V and 6 bases from J, with 12 bases in between. The length of the CDR3 is 14 residues. Germline V gene data show CDR1 as MNHNS and CDR2 as SASEGT. The CDR3: CASSEGKVRDGYTF. The CDR3 DNA sequence: TGTGCCAGCAGTGAAGGAAAAGTCAGGGATGGCTACACCTTC.

This clone has just one count. This sample also contains other DNA sequences that code for the same CDR3. The rearrangement joins TRBV2 to TRBJ1-2; D gene ambiguous. The CDR3 is 12 amino acids. CDR1 is SNHLY and CDR2 is FYNNEI in the germline V gene. V dropped 6 bases and J dropped 4 bases, with 9 bases sitting between them. The CDR3 loop reads CASSDRFYGYTF. CDR3 nucleotide sequence: TGTGCCAGCAGCGATCGTTTCTATGGCTACACCTTC.

The rearrangement links TRBV12-5 to TRBJ1-5; D call uncertain. Germline V CDR1 and CDR2: LGHNT, FRNRAP. Deletions cut 4 bases from V and 2 bases from J, with 21 bases between. The CDR3 is made up of 18 amino acids. The DNA for the CDR3 is TGTGCTAGTGGTTCCCTATGGGGAGGGAAGGATGGCAATCAGCCCCAGCATTTT. Its protein product is CASGSLWGGKDGNQPQHF. The full variable domain, rest sourced from reference TRBV12-5 and TRBJ1-5, is DARVTQTPRHKVTEMGQEVTMRCQPILGHNTVFWYRQTMMQGLELLAYFRNRAPLDDSGMPKDRFSAEMPDATLATLKIQPSEPRDSAVYFCASGSLWGGKDGNQPQHFGDGTRLSIL.

The chain recombines TRBV5-6 with TRBJ2-2, with a possible D match to TRBD1 (5 bases). The CDR3 has 14 amino acids. Deletions cut 3 bases from V and 3 bases from J, with 9 bases between. The germline V gene has CDR1 SGHDT and CDR2 YYEEEE. CDR3 nucleotide sequence: TGTGCCAGCAGCTCGAAGACAGACACCGGGGAGCTGTTTTTT. It encodes CASSSKTDTGELFF. Variable domain in full (rest from reference TRBV5-6 and TRBJ2-2): DAGVTQSPTHLIKTRGQQVTLRCSPKSGHDTVSWYQQALGQGPQFIFQYYEEEERQRGNFPDRFSGHQFPNYSSELNVNALLLGDSALYLCASSSKTDTGELFFGEGSRLTVL.

The sample holds a few counts of this clone. The chain couples TRBV19 to TRBJ1-2, with D perhaps matching TRBD1 (6 bases). The V and J ends lost 6 bases and 3 bases respectively, with 8 bases between them. CDR1 and CDR2 from the germline V gene are LNHDA and SQIVND (reference sequence). The CDR3 extends over 12 amino acids. Written as DNA, the CDR3 is TGTGCCAGTAGACCAGGGGACTATGGCTACACCTTC. It encodes CASRPGDYGYTF. Filled out from reference TRBV19 and TRBJ1-2, the complete variable domain reads DGGITQSPKYLFRKEGQNVTLSCEQNLNHDAMYWYRQDPGQGLRLIYYSQIVNDFQKGDIAEGYSVSREKKESFPLTVTSAQKNPTAFYLCASRPGDYGYTFGSGTRLTVV.

The rearrangement uses TRBV5-4 and TRBJ1-1; D is undetermined. CDR1 is SGHNT, CDR2 YYREEE, per germline (reference sequence). There are 15 residues in the CDR3. Deletions cut 1 base from V and 0 bases from J, with 10 bases between. For the CDR3, the DNA is TGTGCCAGCAGCTTGATTCTACAGATGAACACTGAAGCTTTCTTT. This codes for CASSLILQMNTEAFF.

This clone was found once. The rearrangement joins TRBV6-5 to TRBJ2-1; 10 bases agree with TRBD2. The ends lost 6 bases at V and 7 bases at J; junction bases unmatched: 6. There are 14 residues in the CDR3. Germline assignment: CDR1 MNHEY and CDR2 SVGAGI. The CDR3 DNA sequence: TGTGCCAGCAGAATTAGCGGGAGGTTTAATGAGCAGTTCTTC. Its protein product is CASRISGRFNEQFF.

There are a few counts of this clone. The rearrangement joins TRBV5-1 to TRBJ2-1; possibly TRBD2 for D (6 bases). V was cut by 3 bases and J by 0 bases, with 10 bases left in between. This CDR3 is built from 15 residues. The germline CDR1 and CDR2 sequences are SGHRS and YFSETQ. CDR3 coding DNA: TGCGCCAGCAGCTGGGACTCGAGCTCCTACAATGAGCAGTTCTTC. Residues: CASSWDSSSYNEQFF.

The chain carries TRBV18 and TRBJ2-1; the D gene is possibly TRBD2 (5 bases). Germline V gives CDR1 KGHSH, CDR2 LQKENI. This CDR3 has 14 residues. The ends were cut back, 2 bases at V and 7 bases at J, with 12 bases in the middle. The CDR3 nucleotides are TGTGCCAGCTCACCAAACCTAGCCGGGAATGAGCAGTTCTTC. Its protein product is CASSPNLAGNEQFF.

This clone came up once. The chain carries TRBV29-1 and TRBJ2-3; D not resolved. The CDR3 is 12 amino acids. V lost 7 bases to trimming and J lost 2 bases, with 10 bases between them. Looked up from germline, CDR1 is SQVTM and CDR2 is ANQGSEA. CDR3 DNA sequence: TGCAGCGGTGGCGAAATCACAGATACGCAGTATTTT. Translating gives CSGGEITDTQYF.